The 9 T cell receptor beta chains below were found in one sample sequenced in a study of blood T cell repertoires in COVID-19. Libraries were prepared by immunoSEQ multiplex PCR; TCRdb keeps only in-frame clonotypes and omits some of them. The sample has roughly 250,000 clones, 88% seen once; the top ten hold about 3%. The source material was PBMCs or T cells enriched from blood (not recorded which). These receptors originate from a woman between 45 and 60 years old who had recovered from COVID-19.

The chain couples TRBV14 to TRBJ2-3; no firm D call. Germline V lookup: CDR1 SGHDN, CDR2 FVKESK. V was trimmed by 1 base and J by 0 bases, leaving 14 bases between them. This CDR3 is built from 17 residues. In DNA, the CDR3 is TGTGCCAGCAGCCAAGGCCCGGGTGCGCGGAGCACAGATACGCAGTATTTT. It encodes CASSQGPGARSTDTQYF.

V and J are TRBV6-4 and TRBJ1-2; D is unclear. The CDR3 length is 13 residues. CDR1 is MRHNA and CDR2 is SNTAGT in the germline V gene. Trimming took 3 bases from V and 2 from J, leaving 7 bases between them. DNA for the CDR3: TGTGCCAGCAGTGAGGGCCAGAACTATGGCTACACCTTC. Its protein is CASSEGQNYGYTF.

The chain joins TRBV28 to TRBJ1-2; 11 nucleotides line up with TRBD1. V dropped 4 bases and J dropped 3; count of bases not matched to a gene: 10. The CDR3 is 17 residues long. Germline V gene sequence: CDR1 MDHEN, CDR2 SYDVKM. The CDR3 reads CASSSLPPGQGDYGYTF. The CDR3 DNA follows: TGTGCCAGCAGTTCACTACCTCCGGGACAGGGGGACTATGGCTACACCTTC.

The V and J genes are TRBV28 and TRBJ1-5; 7 bases are shared with TRBD1. J was trimmed by 10 bases and V by 6 bases; bases with no gene match: 6. This CDR3 comprises 12 residues. Germline V lookup: CDR1 MDHEN, CDR2 SYDVKM. Here the CDR3 DNA reads TGTGCCAGCAGACAGGGGACCCTCCCCCAGCATTTT. Its translation: CASRQGTLPQHF. Combining the CDR3 with reference TRBV28 and TRBJ1-5 gives the whole variable domain DVKVTQSSRYLVKRTGEKVFLECVQDMDHENMFWYRQDPGLGLRLIYFSYDVKMKEKGDIPEGYSVSREKKERFSLILESASTNQTSMYLCASRQGTLPQHFGDGTRLSIL.

The chain has TRBV2 and TRBJ2-3; 10 nucleotides agree with TRBD1. The germline V gene encodes CDR1 SNHLY and CDR2 FYNNEI. With V trimmed by 8 bases and J by 5 bases, 10 bases remained unmatched. The CDR3 totals 15 residues. The CDR3 nucleotides are TGTGCCAGCGGATTAGGGACAGGGGAAGGAGATACGCAGTATTTT. Residues: CASGLGTGEGDTQYF.

The J gene is TRBJ1-1, the V gene TRBV25-1, with a tentative D call TRBD1 (6 bases). V dropped 3 bases and J dropped 7 bases, with 12 bases sitting between them. Germline values: CDR1 MGHDK, CDR2 SYGVNS. The CDR3 extends over 13 amino acids. The DNA of the CDR3 is TGTGCCAGCAGTGACAGGGGAAGGGGTGAAGCTTTCTTT. It is translated as CASSDRGRGEAFF.

The chain is built from TRBV9 and TRBJ2-2; 8 bases map to TRBD1. In germline, CDR1 is SGDLS, CDR2 YYNGEE. Trimming cost V 4 bases and J 2 bases; bases outside gene matches: 13. The CDR3 has 18 residues. The DNA of the CDR3 is TGTGCCAGCAGCCCTAATACAGGGGGATCCAGCAACACCGGGGAGCTGTTTTTT. It codes for CASSPNTGGSSNTGELFF.

V usage is TRBV7-2 and J usage is TRBJ1-2, with 7 positions matching TRBD1. The V and J ends lost 4 bases and 2 bases, in that order; junction bases with no gene match: 7. Germline CDR1 reads SGHTA; CDR2 reads FQGNSA. This CDR3 contains 15 residues. The DNA of the CDR3 is TGTGCCAGCAGCTCTACAGGGGTTGGGAACTATGGCTACACCTTC. Its translation is CASSSTGVGNYGYTF.

This sequence joins TRBV7-2 and TRBJ2-7, with TRBD1 matching 9 bases. J lost 3 bases, V lost 5 bases, and 11 bases had no gene match. This CDR3 spans 16 amino acids. Per the germline V gene, CDR1 is SGHTA and CDR2 is FQGNSA. As DNA, the CDR3 is TGTGCCAGCAGCACCGACAACGGGACAGGGATCTACGAGCAGTACTTC. This gives the protein CASSTDNGTGIYEQYF.